These T cell receptor beta chains were read from a single sample in a study of radiation and T cells in renal cell carcinoma. Produced via immunoSEQ multiplex PCR; TCRdb's table is partial and in-frame only. Of 100,000 to 150,000 clones listed, more than 70% are singletons. The sample consisted of blood, taken from a patient whose treatment included radiotherapy and nephrectomy. The receptor source for this set is a woman between 65 and 79 years old with renal cell carcinoma. The CDR3 runs from the conserved cysteine through the conserved F or W. Each record gives: clone size, J gene, V gene, D gene, CDR3 DNA, CDR3 protein. The D gene is left open where the match is weak. Expanded clones get a size class; other rows say once, few or many, or leave the size out.

NA	TRBJ2-3	TRBV5-8	TRBD1	TGTGCCAGCAGCTTGAGGGGACAGAGCACAGATACGCAGTATTTT	CASSLRGQSTDTQYF
NA	TRBJ1-2	TRBV28	TRBD1	TGTGCCATCGACGACAGGGGCGGCTACACCTTC	CAIDDRGGYTF
NA	TRBJ2-2	TRBV23-1	TRBD2	TGCGCCAGCAGTCATAAGACTAGCGGGCTGAACACCGGGGAGCTGTTTTTT	CASSHKTSGLNTGELFF
NA	TRBJ2-4	TRBV6-5	TRBD1	TGTGCCAGCAGTTACGGGACAGGGCGGGTTCAGTACTTC	CASSYGTGRVQYF
NA	TRBJ2-2	TRBV18	NA	TGTGCCAGCTCACCTAAATCCGGCGGGGAGCTGTTTTTT	CASSPKSGGELFF
NA	TRBJ1-1	TRBV10-3	TRBD1	TGTGCCACCCACCAGAACGACAGGGAGGGGGAAGCTTTCTTT	CATHQNDREGEAFF
NA	TRBJ1-1	TRBV7-9	NA	TGTGCCAGCAGCTTAGGGACCACAGGAGTCACTGAAGCTTTCTTT	CASSLGTTGVTEAFF
NA	TRBJ1-3	TRBV19	TRBD1	TGTGCCAGTAGCCGGGACAGAGCTGGAAACACCATATATTTT	CASSRDRAGNTIYF
NA	TRBJ1-3	TRBV14	NA	TGTGCCAGCAGCCAAAAAACCGGGGGCTCTGGAAACACCATATATTTT	CASSQKTGGSGNTIYF
few	TRBJ2-2	TRBV28	TRBD1	TGTGCCAGCAGTCTCAGGACAGGGAACACCGGGGAGCTGTTTTTT	CASSLRTGNTGELFF
NA	TRBJ2-5	TRBV9	TRBD2	TGTGCCAGCAGCGCGGCTAGCGGGGGTCAGGGGACCCAGTACTTC	CASSAASGGQGTQYF
once	TRBJ1-3	TRBV7-2	NA	TGTGCCAGCAGCTCCCCGGGGGGAGGAAACACCATATATTTT	CASSSPGGGNTIYF